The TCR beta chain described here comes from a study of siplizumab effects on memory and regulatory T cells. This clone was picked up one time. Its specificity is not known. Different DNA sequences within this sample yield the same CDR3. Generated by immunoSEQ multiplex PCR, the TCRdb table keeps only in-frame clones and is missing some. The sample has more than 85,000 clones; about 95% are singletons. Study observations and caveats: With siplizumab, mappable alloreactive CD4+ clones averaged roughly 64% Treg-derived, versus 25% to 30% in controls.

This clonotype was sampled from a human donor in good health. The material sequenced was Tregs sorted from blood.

CDR3 bases: TGCGCCAGCAGCCCGGGACAGGGTCGGAACACCGGGGAGCTGTTTTTT. Residues: CASSPGQGRNTGELFF. The chain carries TRBV5-1 and TRBJ2-2, with 9 nucleotides matching TRBD1. Germline values: CDR1 SGHRS, CDR2 YFSETQ. V dropped 4 bases and J dropped 1; count of bases not matched to a gene: 5. This CDR3 is 16 amino acids long.